This T cell receptor (beta chain) was recorded in a study of blood T cell repertoires in COVID-19 (dated by TCRdb to 2018 to 2021). As for the study more broadly: Collaborator samples came from the United States, Italy and Spain and covered acute and convalescent phases of COVID-19. The sample metadata nearly always contained a de-identified subject ID, COVID-19 status, age in years and sex. The dataset comprised deeply sampled blood TCRbeta repertoires from subjects exposed to, actively infected with, or recovered from COVID-19. Samples were obtained from the ongoing ImmuneRACE study (first 160 participants) and from 1,254 subjects provided by 6 global collaborators. HLA class I and class II types, where available, came from metadata supplied by the sample provider rather than from assay-based typing. The repertoires were made available in a free public database intended to serve as a resource for research on the immune response to SARS-CoV-2. The prospective study material was composed of cDNA or gDNA derived from T cells, B-cell-depleted T cells, or PBMCs.

The collaborating institutions used their own protocols to collect whole blood in K2EDTA tubes. For TCRbeta analysis, collaborator samples were shipped as frozen whole blood, as isolated PBMCs, or as DNA extracted from either sample type. TCRbeta CDR3 regions were amplified from genomic DNA by means of the immunoSEQ Assay, a bias-controlled multiplex PCR. The original methods were these. The number of nucleated cells in each sample was estimated from the amplification of reference gene primers within the assay. Sequence reads were collapsed and filtered to measure the absolute abundance of every unique TCRbeta CDR3 rearrangement. Productive Simpson clonality was computed per sample as the square root of Simpson's diversity index over productive rearrangements. The immuneACCESS repertoire file appears here via TCRdb, limited to in-frame rearrangements. These files lack a portion of the clones; in checked studies, under half of the deficit traces to unresolved V genes, and the cause of the others is not known. V, J and clone size are those of that table, while D and trimming were read from the DNA. The sample includes 470,000 or so clones, with roughly 89% observed a single time. The ten most abundant clones make up roughly 4% of the sample.

For this clone: What this receptor recognizes is not known. Qualities for individual bases were not recorded, and no much larger clone is one base off.

Points the paper makes about the study in general: The quantity of clinical and demographic metadata differed by source and by participant and was supplied without curation.

After removal of 3 bases from V and 4 bases from J, the junction retains 9 bases not matched to a gene. Per the germline V gene (reference sequence), LNHNV is the CDR1 and YYDKDF is the CDR2. Spanning cysteine to phenylalanine, the CDR3 consists of 15 amino acids. Only the CDR3 region is kept as DNA, spanning 45 bases read in frame from base 1. Sequenced input: peripheral blood. The V and J genes are TRBV15 and TRBJ2-7; 7 bases in the junction line up with TRBD1. This receptor was identified in a woman between 25 and 40 years old with acute or convalescent COVID-19. For the CDR3, the sequence is CATSSQEGAPYEQYF. The DNA is TGTGCCACCAGCAGTCAAGAGGGGGCCCCTTACGAGCAGTACTTC.